Sequencing of this T cell receptor (beta chain) was carried out in a study of cytomegalovirus exposure and HLA in healthy donors. Findings and limits, study-wide: Certain sequence variants were highly shared and formed a cluster, and this cluster was likely a sequencing artifact.

The germline V and J ends were trimmed by 5 bases and 0 bases, with 13 bases remaining between them. Looked up from germline, CDR1 is SEHNR and CDR2 is FQNEAQ (reference sequence). This CDR3 is built from 15 residues. As concerns this clone: Its matching antigen is unknown.

PCR involved 60 Vbeta and 13 Jbeta primers. TCRdb's table, derived via immunoSEQ multiplex PCR, lists solely in-frame clones and lacks some. The data show around 120,000 clones, with roughly three quarters seen just once and roughly a tenth held by the top ten. The chain employs TRBV7-9 and TRBJ1-1, with TRBD1 as a possible D gene (5 bases). The sample was PBMCs. This receptor was identified in a man aged 35 to 55 in good health and CMV-seropositive. CDR3 in DNA: TGTGCCAGCAGCCCAAATGACAGCCTGAACACTGAAGCTTTCTTT. Translation gives CASSPNDSLNTEAFF.